Below, 5 T cell receptor beta chains from the same sample are listed, as sequenced in a study of cytomegalovirus exposure and HLA in healthy donors. PCR used 60 Vbeta primers and 13 Jbeta primers. Sequencing was performed with immunoSEQ multiplex PCR; in TCRdb, only in-frame clones are kept and a portion is missing. The sample data list 55,000 to 70,000 clones. Sequences were obtained from PBMCs. Receptors originate from a female donor in good health and CMV-seropositive.

This chain connects TRBV29-1 to TRBJ2-3, with 10 bases matching TRBD2. This CDR3 region has 18 residues. Trimming took 3 bases from V and 5 from J; bases not matched to a gene: 17. Germline-derived CDR1 and CDR2 are SQVTM and ANQGSEA. The chain's CDR3 is CSVDGLAETNAARDTQYF. CDR3 nucleotides: TGCAGCGTTGACGGACTAGCGGAGACAAATGCTGCAAGAGATACGCAGTATTTT.

This chain links TRBV5-1 with TRBJ1-6; 9 nucleotides match TRBD1. The J segment lost 6 bases and the V segment lost 4 bases, leaving 5 bases of the junction unmatched. Per germline, CDR1 SGHRS and CDR2 YFSETQ. This CDR3 region has 15 residues. The CDR3 coding sequence is TGCGCCAGCAGCGGGGGACAGGGTAGTAATTCACCCCTCCACTTT. The encoded protein is CASSGGQGSNSPLHF.

The chain is built from TRBV19 and TRBJ1-1, with 7 bases that match TRBD1. Germline V gives CDR1 LNHDA, CDR2 SQIVND (reference sequence). With V trimmed by 6 bases and J by 1 base, 8 bases remained unmatched. This CDR3 comprises 15 residues. The CDR3 spells CASSFKGAWNTEAFF. The CDR3 DNA sequence: TGTGCCAGTAGCTTCAAGGGGGCCTGGAACACTGAAGCTTTCTTT. Full variable domain (missing parts from reference TRBV19 and TRBJ1-1): DGGITQSPKYLFRKEGQNVTLSCEQNLNHDAMYWYRQDPGQGLRLIYYSQIVNDFQKGDIAEGYSVSREKKESFPLTVTSAQKNPTAFYLCASSFKGAWNTEAFFGQGTRLTVV.

The rearrangement uses TRBV27 and TRBJ2-7; tentatively, D is TRBD2 (6 bases). This CDR3 has 13 residues. Trimming cost V 10 bases and J 4 bases, with 17 bases left between them. Germline V CDR1 and CDR2: MNHEY, SMNVEV (reference sequence). CDR3 coding DNA: TGTGCCACCCGCTCCTTAGCGGTTTACGAGCAGTACTTC. This encodes CATRSLAVYEQYF.

The chain joins TRBV4-1 to TRBJ2-5; tentative D call: TRBD2 (7 bases). Looked up from germline, CDR1 is MGHRA and CDR2 is YSYEKL. Between the trimmed V and J ends, which lost 2 bases and 3 bases, there was a span of 16 bases. The CDR3 covers 16 residues. CDR3 nucleotide sequence: TGCGCCAGCAGCCAAAGGGGGGCGGGAGACGAAGAGACCCAGTACTTC. The encoded protein is CASSQRGAGDEETQYF.